This is a list of T cell receptor beta chains from one sample in a study of blood T cell repertoires in COVID-19. Here immunoSEQ multiplex PCR was the method, and the copy in TCRdb shows in-frame clones only, minus some. The data contain roughly 200,000 clones, 85% of them seen just once; the ten biggest clones take up 18%. Sequencing input: PBMCs or T cells enriched from blood (not recorded which). The receptors were gathered from a man aged 35 to 55 who had recovered from COVID-19. Each CDR3 is given with its conserved first and last residue. Each record gives: clone size, V gene, J gene, D gene, CDR3 protein, CDR3 DNA. A D gene is named only where the DNA matches it firmly. Clone size is not always given. Where it is, it says once, few, many or a class for expanded clones.

abundance: NA
v_gene: TRBV9
j_gene: TRBJ1-3
d_gene: NA
CDR3aa: CASSRGGNTIYF
CDR3nt: TGTGCCAGCAGCAGGGGGGGAAACACCATATATTTT

abundance: NA
v_gene: TRBV18
j_gene: TRBJ1-5
d_gene: TRBD1
CDR3aa: CASSRTGRDQPQHF
CDR3nt: TGTGCCAGCTCACGGACAGGGAGGGATCAGCCCCAGCATTTT

abundance: NA
v_gene: TRBV10-3
j_gene: TRBJ2-1
d_gene: TRBD1
CDR3aa: CAISVRTGGSDEQFF
CDR3nt: TGTGCCATCAGTGTCAGGACAGGGGGTTCGGATGAGCAGTTCTTC

abundance: NA
v_gene: TRBV6-5
j_gene: TRBJ1-1
d_gene: TRBD1
CDR3aa: CASRKRDSGNTEAFF
CDR3nt: TGTGCCAGCAGAAAAAGGGACAGTGGGAACACTGAAGCTTTCTTT

abundance: NA
v_gene: TRBV7-2
j_gene: TRBJ2-7
d_gene: NA
CDR3aa: CASTLGVSSSYEQYF
CDR3nt: TGTGCCAGCACCCTAGGAGTCTCGAGCTCCTACGAGCAGTACTTC

abundance: NA
v_gene: TRBV4-1
j_gene: TRBJ2-7
d_gene: TRBD1
CDR3aa: CASGQKGQGAEYEQYF
CDR3nt: TGCGCCAGCGGGCAAAAGGGACAGGGGGCGGAATACGAGCAGTACTTC

abundance: NA
v_gene: TRBV19
j_gene: TRBJ2-7
d_gene: TRBD2
CDR3aa: CASSIDSASGTSYYEQYF
CDR3nt: TGTGCCAGTAGTATCGATTCGGCTAGCGGGACTAGTTATTACGAGCAGTACTTC

abundance: NA
v_gene: TRBV7-9
j_gene: TRBJ1-4
d_gene: TRBD1
CDR3aa: CASSLSTGVDFAKLFF
CDR3nt: TGTGCCAGCAGCTTATCAACAGGGGTTGATTTCGCAAAACTGTTTTTT

abundance: NA
v_gene: TRBV6-5
j_gene: TRBJ1-1
d_gene: NA
CDR3aa: CASSYGPINTEAFF
CDR3nt: TGTGCCAGCAGTTACGGCCCCATAAACACTGAAGCTTTCTTT

abundance: once
v_gene: TRBV2
j_gene: TRBJ2-1
d_gene: TRBD2
CDR3aa: CASSEIGGLAVGYNEQFF
CDR3nt: TGTGCCAGCAGTGAAATTGGGGGACTAGCGGTAGGGTACAATGAGCAGTTCTTC

abundance: NA
v_gene: TRBV29-1
j_gene: TRBJ2-7
d_gene: TRBD2
CDR3aa: CSVSSGRPPYEQYF
CDR3nt: TGCAGCGTCTCAAGCGGGAGACCTCCCTACGAGCAGTACTTC

abundance: once
v_gene: TRBV21-1
j_gene: TRBJ2-6
d_gene: NA
CDR3aa: CASSNRDRGNSGANVLTF
CDR3nt: TGTGCCAGCAGCAACCGGGACAGGGGGAACTCTGGGGCCAACGTCCTGACTTTC

abundance: NA
v_gene: TRBV7-9
j_gene: TRBJ2-1
d_gene: NA
CDR3aa: CASSLRSGSYNEQFF
CDR3nt: TGTGCCAGCAGCTTAAGGAGCGGATCCTACAATGAGCAGTTCTTC

abundance: NA
v_gene: TRBV15
j_gene: TRBJ2-7
d_gene: TRBD2
CDR3aa: CATSRAGNSGSSYEQYF
CDR3nt: TGTGCCACCAGCAGAGCAGGGAATAGCGGGAGTTCCTACGAGCAGTACTTC

abundance: NA
v_gene: TRBV28
j_gene: TRBJ1-3
d_gene: NA
CDR3aa: CASSLTVTGNTIYF
CDR3nt: TGTGCCAGCAGTTTGACAGTTACTGGAAACACCATATATTTT

abundance: NA
v_gene: TRBV23-1
j_gene: TRBJ1-5
d_gene: NA
CDR3aa: CASSQLEGSEQPQHF
CDR3nt: TGCGCCAGCAGTCAATTGGAGGGAAGCGAGCAGCCCCAGCATTTT

abundance: NA
v_gene: TRBV7-2
j_gene: TRBJ2-7
d_gene: TRBD1
CDR3aa: CASSFGTGQYEQYF
CDR3nt: TGTGCCAGCAGCTTCGGGACAGGGCAATACGAGCAGTACTTC

abundance: NA
v_gene: TRBV15
j_gene: TRBJ2-3
d_gene: TRBD2
CDR3aa: CATSSGLAGRDTQYF
CDR3nt: TGTGCCACCAGCAGTGGACTAGCGGGAAGAGATACGCAGTATTTT

abundance: NA
v_gene: TRBV6-5
j_gene: TRBJ2-2
d_gene: TRBD2
CDR3aa: CASSLSGRARTGELFF
CDR3nt: TGTGCCAGCAGTTTGAGCGGGAGGGCCCGGACCGGGGAGCTGTTTTTT

abundance: NA
v_gene: TRBV11-2
j_gene: TRBJ1-1
d_gene: NA
CDR3aa: CASSLAGANTEAFF
CDR3nt: TGTGCCAGCAGCTTGGCAGGGGCGAACACTGAAGCTTTCTTT

abundance: NA
v_gene: TRBV29-1
j_gene: TRBJ1-4
d_gene: TRBD1
CDR3aa: CSTQRDRNEKLFF
CDR3nt: TGCAGCACTCAGCGGGACAGGAATGAAAAACTGTTTTTT

abundance: NA
v_gene: TRBV6-5
j_gene: TRBJ2-4
d_gene: TRBD1
CDR3aa: CPTLRGRPKNIQYF
CDR3nt: TGTCCCACCCTCAGGGGGCGACCCAAAAACATTCAGTACTTC

abundance: NA
v_gene: TRBV19
j_gene: TRBJ1-6
d_gene: TRBD1
CDR3aa: CASSTRQGWDSPLHF
CDR3nt: TGTGCCAGTAGTACTCGACAGGGTTGGGATTCACCCCTCCACTTT

abundance: once
v_gene: TRBV7-3
j_gene: TRBJ2-3
d_gene: NA
CDR3aa: CASSLPRRDTQYF
CDR3nt: TGTGCCAGCAGCTTACCTCGGAGGGATACGCAGTATTTT

abundance: NA
v_gene: TRBV15
j_gene: TRBJ2-2
d_gene: TRBD1
CDR3aa: CATSSTGVRTGELFF
CDR3nt: TGTGCCACCAGCAGTACAGGGGTGAGGACCGGGGAGCTGTTTTTT

abundance: NA
v_gene: TRBV29-1
j_gene: TRBJ1-1
d_gene: NA
CDR3aa: CSVKQDEAFF
CDR3nt: TGCAGCGTGAAACAGGATGAAGCTTTCTTT

abundance: few
v_gene: TRBV7-3
j_gene: TRBJ1-1
d_gene: TRBD1
CDR3aa: CASRADRGTEAFF
CDR3nt: TGTGCCAGCAGGGCAGACAGGGGCACTGAAGCTTTCTTT

abundance: NA
v_gene: TRBV6-2/TRBV6-3
j_gene: TRBJ2-7
d_gene: NA
CDR3aa: CASSPGGWAVRSYEQYF
CDR3nt: TGTGCCAGCAGCCCCGGGGGATGGGCGGTTCGTTCCTACGAGCAGTACTTC

abundance: NA
v_gene: TRBV29-1
j_gene: TRBJ1-2
d_gene: NA
CDR3aa: CSVAQGSNYGYTF
CDR3nt: TGCAGCGTTGCACAGGGTTCTAACTATGGCTACACCTTC

abundance: few
v_gene: TRBV7-8
j_gene: TRBJ2-1
d_gene: TRBD2
CDR3aa: CASSSPAGRVGEQFF
CDR3nt: TGTGCCAGCAGCTCCCCTGCCGGGAGGGTCGGTGAGCAGTTCTTC

abundance: NA
v_gene: TRBV6-5
j_gene: TRBJ1-2
d_gene: NA
CDR3aa: CASSYRAQGHGYTF
CDR3nt: TGTGCCAGCAGTTACAGGGCTCAGGGGCACGGCTACACCTTC

abundance: NA
v_gene: TRBV5-1
j_gene: TRBJ2-1
d_gene: TRBD1
CDR3aa: CASSAYRGPRYNEQFF
CDR3nt: TGCGCCAGCAGCGCATACAGGGGGCCACGCTACAATGAGCAGTTCTTC

abundance: once
v_gene: TRBV7-2
j_gene: TRBJ2-3
d_gene: NA
CDR3aa: CASSWTRTDTQYF
CDR3nt: TGTGCCAGCAGCTGGACTCGTACAGATACGCAGTATTTT

abundance: NA
v_gene: TRBV10-3
j_gene: TRBJ1-1
d_gene: NA
CDR3aa: CAISSLGGRGNTEAFF
CDR3nt: TGTGCCATCAGTTCCCTTGGGGGCAGGGGGAACACTGAAGCTTTCTTT

abundance: NA
v_gene: TRBV15
j_gene: TRBJ2-1
d_gene: TRBD1
CDR3aa: CATSGLQGYNEQFF
CDR3nt: TGTGCCACCAGCGGTCTACAGGGGTACAATGAGCAGTTCTTC

abundance: NA
v_gene: TRBV9
j_gene: TRBJ2-1
d_gene: NA
CDR3aa: CASSYREREGSNEQFF
CDR3nt: TGTGCCAGCAGCTACCGGGAGAGGGAAGGAAGCAATGAGCAGTTCTTC

abundance: NA
v_gene: TRBV4-3
j_gene: TRBJ1-1
d_gene: TRBD1
CDR3aa: CASSHLDRGYTEAFF
CDR3nt: TGCGCCAGCAGCCATTTGGACAGGGGTTATACTGAAGCTTTCTTT

abundance: NA
v_gene: TRBV3-1/TRBV3-2
j_gene: TRBJ2-1
d_gene: TRBD1
CDR3aa: CASSPSTGIGNEQFF
CDR3nt: TGTGCCAGCAGCCCGTCGACAGGGATCGGAAATGAGCAGTTCTTC

abundance: NA
v_gene: TRBV7-6
j_gene: TRBJ1-2
d_gene: NA
CDR3aa: CASSLAIYGGSYGYTF
CDR3nt: TGTGCCAGCAGCTTAGCGATTTACGGGGGTAGCTATGGCTACACCTTC

abundance: NA
v_gene: TRBV3-1/TRBV3-2
j_gene: TRBJ2-7
d_gene: TRBD2
CDR3aa: CASSLTPGLAGGKSSYEQYF
CDR3nt: TGTGCCAGCAGCCTAACACCGGGACTAGCGGGAGGTAAGAGCTCCTACGAGCAGTACTTC

abundance: NA
v_gene: TRBV7-8
j_gene: TRBJ1-3
d_gene: NA
CDR3aa: CASSSTYISFGGLVNSGNTIYF
CDR3nt: TGTGCCAGCAGCTCAACTTATATATCGTTCGGGGGGCTCGTCAATTCTGGAAACACCATATATTTT

abundance: NA
v_gene: TRBV7-8
j_gene: TRBJ2-7
d_gene: TRBD1
CDR3aa: CASSHRGMDYEQYF
CDR3nt: TGTGCCAGCAGCCACAGGGGGATGGACTACGAGCAGTACTTC

abundance: NA
v_gene: TRBV18
j_gene: TRBJ2-2
d_gene: NA
CDR3aa: CASSPPGRNTGELFF
CDR3nt: TGTGCCAGCTCACCACCGGGGAGGAACACCGGGGAGCTGTTTTTT

abundance: few
v_gene: TRBV11-3
j_gene: TRBJ1-3
d_gene: NA
CDR3aa: CASSLGQTGNTIYF
CDR3nt: TGTGCCAGCAGCTTAGGCCAGACTGGAAACACCATATATTTT

abundance: NA
v_gene: TRBV19
j_gene: TRBJ2-1
d_gene: NA
CDR3aa: CASSMDRGGLAEHNEQFF
CDR3nt: TGTGCCAGTAGTATGGACAGGGGGGGACTAGCGGAGCACAATGAGCAGTTCTTC